These 17 T cell receptor beta chains came from one sample sequenced in a study of shared clonotypes between healthy human individuals. The table came from immunoSEQ multiplex PCR; TCRdb's copy has only in-frame clones and leaves some out. The sample records roughly 490,000 clones, over 65% being singletons. Material: PBMCs. Source of these receptors: a woman aged 40 to 49 in good health. Some clones in this sample may be carry-over from other donors' samples.

This chain uses TRBV28 with TRBJ2-7, with 8 bases fitting TRBD1. The V and J ends lost 11 bases and 5 bases, in that order; junction bases with no gene match: 5. Germline lookup yields CDR1 MDHEN and CDR2 SYDVKM. This CDR3 spans 11 amino acids. The CDR3 region is CAPDRGHEQYF. The CDR3 nucleotides are TGTGCCCCAGACAGGGGCCACGAGCAGTACTTC. Combining the CDR3 with reference TRBV28 and TRBJ2-7 gives the whole variable domain DVKVTQSSRYLVKRTGEKVFLECVQDMDHENMFWYRQDPGLGLRLIYFSYDVKMKEKGDIPEGYSVSREKKERFSLILESASTNQTSMYLCAPDRGHEQYFGPGTRLTVT.

Concerning this clone: This same CDR3 is encoded by further DNA sequences in the sample. CDR3 nucleotides: TGTGCCAGCTCACCTGGGAGGAACACTGAAGCTTTCTTT. Translating gives CASSPGRNTEAFF. The chain employs TRBV18 and TRBJ1-1, with D hard to call. Trimming removed 3 bases from V and 1 base from J, with 6 bases in between. CDR1 and CDR2 (germline): KGHSH, LQKENI. The CDR3 is made up of 13 amino acids.

This clone appeared many times. The chain uses TRBV7-8 and TRBJ2-1; 8 bases are a match to TRBD2. Losses at the gene ends were 8 bases for V and 6 bases for J; bases not matched to a gene: 12. The germline V gene has CDR1 SGHVS and CDR2 FQNEAQ. This CDR3 comprises 15 residues. DNA for the CDR3: TGTGCCAGCTTCGCCGGGAGGGCGGAGTTCAATGAGCAGTTCTTC. Encoded protein: CASFAGRAEFNEQFF.

The chain combines TRBV18 with TRBJ2-7; 7 bases match TRBD2. V lost 4 bases and J lost 4; bases outside the gene matches: 1. Germline V gene lookup returns CDR1 KGHSH and CDR2 LQKENI. The CDR3 is 12 residues long. CDR3 in amino acids: CASSRGGYEQYF. Here the CDR3 DNA reads TGTGCCAGCTCACGCGGGGGATACGAGCAGTACTTC.

The chain employs TRBV28 and TRBJ2-7, with D perhaps TRBD1 or TRBD2 (6 bases each). The CDR3 runs 16 residues. Germline V lookup: CDR1 MDHEN, CDR2 SYDVKM. V dropped 5 bases and J dropped 0 bases, with 17 bases sitting between them. CDR3 protein: CASSVGGRASSYEQYF. In DNA, the CDR3 is TGTGCCAGCAGTGTTGGGGGGCGGGCGAGCTCCTACGAGCAGTACTTC.

Notes on this clone: The same CDR3 is also encoded by other DNA sequences in this sample. The chain is built from TRBV4-2 and TRBJ2-3; 9 bases line up with TRBD2. J was trimmed by 4 bases and V by 1 base; bases with no gene match: 0. Germline V gene data show CDR1 as LGHNA and CDR2 as YNFKEQ. The CDR3 spans 14 residues. The CDR3 region is CASSQGTSADTQYF. CDR3 DNA sequence: TGTGCCAGCAGCCAAGGGACTAGCGCAGATACGCAGTATTTT.

Worth noting for this clone: Within the sample, other DNA sequences also encode this same CDR3. The CDR3 nucleotides read TGCGCCAGCAGCTTGGCAGGGGGTAATCAGCCCCAGCATTTT. Translated, it gives CASSLAGGNQPQHF. The V gene is TRBV5-1, the J gene TRBJ1-5, with TRBD1 identical over 7 bases. The CDR3 sequence is 14 residues long. Looked up from germline, CDR1 is SGHRS and CDR2 is YFSETQ. The V segment lost 0 bases and the J segment 4 bases; nucleotides outside the gene matches: 1.

This clone has only one observation. The rearrangement uses TRBV30 and TRBJ2-3; unclear D gene. Germline V lookup: CDR1 GTSNPN, CDR2 SVGIG (reference sequence). The V and J ends lost 0 bases and 1 base respectively, with 5 bases between them. The CDR3 is made up of 13 amino acids. This CDR3 is CAWSVPGTDTQYF. The CDR3 DNA sequence: TGTGCCTGGAGTGTACCTGGCACAGATACGCAGTATTTT.

This sequence joins TRBV9 and TRBJ2-7, with 8 positions matching TRBD2. Germline V CDR1 and CDR2: SGDLS, YYNGEE. Losses at the gene ends were 1 base for V and 4 bases for J; bases not matched to a gene: 4. The CDR3 totals 14 residues. CDR3 sequence (DNA): TGTGCCAGCAGCGTAACGGGAGGGCCTTACGAGCAGTACTTC. Protein product: CASSVTGGPYEQYF.

The rearrangement joins TRBV19 to TRBJ1-1, with 7 positions matching TRBD1. This CDR3 contains 14 residues. Germline V gene lookup returns CDR1 LNHDA and CDR2 SQIVND (reference sequence). V was clipped by 2 bases and J by 1 base; unmatched bases: 1. CDR3 residues: CASSITGANTEAFF. CDR3 nucleotides: TGTGCCAGTAGTATAACAGGGGCGAACACTGAAGCTTTCTTT.

This clone occurred once. The V call is TRBV7-9, the J call TRBJ1-2, with a possible D match to TRBD1 (5 bases). The CDR3 loop spans 15 amino acids. With 2 bases removed from V and 5 bases from J, the gap between germline ends came to 15 bases. The V gene's germline CDR1 is SEHNR and CDR2 FQNEAQ (reference sequence). The CDR3 here is CASSLSGTVEYGYTF. CDR3 in DNA: TGTGCCAGCAGCTTATCCGGGACCGTAGAGTATGGCTACACCTTC.

This chain joins TRBV27 and TRBJ2-7, with a weak D call TRBD2 (6 bases). Looked up from germline, CDR1 is MNHEY and CDR2 is SMNVEV (reference sequence). V was cut by 2 bases and J by 3 bases, with 14 bases left in between. The CDR3 contains 15 residues. CDR3 sequence (DNA): TGTGCCAGCAGTTTAGAAGGAGGGATCCTCTACGAGCAGTACTTC. It encodes CASSLEGGILYEQYF.

The V gene is TRBV28, the J gene TRBJ2-7, with 9 bases matching TRBD1. Germline CDR1 reads MDHEN; CDR2 reads SYDVKM. V was pared by 5 bases and J by 9 bases, with 11 bases of the junction left unmatched. This CDR3 region has 14 residues. The CDR3 region is CASSIITGGAVQYF. DNA for the CDR3: TGTGCCAGCAGTATCATTACAGGGGGCGCGGTGCAGTACTTC.

The rearrangement joins TRBV7-8 to TRBJ2-3; D not resolved. This CDR3 contains 16 residues. Trimming removed 1 base from V and 2 bases from J, with 13 bases in between. Germline V CDR1 and CDR2: SGHVS, FQNEAQ. This CDR3 is CASSLEGGKPTDTQYF. In DNA, the CDR3 is TGTGCCAGCAGCTTAGAGGGTGGAAAACCCACAGATACGCAGTATTTT. Filled out from reference TRBV7-8 and TRBJ2-3, the complete variable domain reads GAGVSQSPRYKVAKRGQDVALRCDPISGHVSLFWYQQALGQGPEFLTYFQNEAQLDKSGLPSDRFFAERPEGSVSTLKIQRTQQEDSAVYLCASSLEGGKPTDTQYFGPGTRLTVL.

This chain joins TRBV5-1 and TRBJ2-2, with 7 bases lining up with TRBD1. J was trimmed by 4 bases and V by 3 bases; bases with no gene match: 12. The length of the CDR3 is 17 residues. Germline-derived CDR1 and CDR2 are SGHRS and YFSETQ. In DNA, the CDR3 is TGCGCCAGCAGCTGGGACAGACTGCTAGGCCCCACCGGGGAGCTGTTTTTT. It encodes CASSWDRLLGPTGELFF.

The genes are TRBV18 and TRBJ2-3, with 7 bases lining up with TRBD2. The ends lost 9 bases at V and 0 bases at J; junction bases unmatched: 3. Germline V gene lookup returns CDR1 KGHSH and CDR2 LQKENI. The CDR3 is made up of 13 amino acids. CDR3 loop: CASREASTDTQYF. The CDR3 region has the DNA TGTGCCAGTCGGGAGGCAAGCACAGATACGCAGTATTTT.

This chain joins TRBV6-5 and TRBJ1-1; D unresolved. The CDR3 runs 13 residues. Trimming stripped 0 bases from V and 0 bases from J, with 2 bases between. CDR1 MNHEY and CDR2 SVGAGI come from the germline V gene. The chain's CDR3 is CASSYSLNTEAFF. CDR3 in DNA: TGTGCCAGCAGTTACTCCTTGAACACTGAAGCTTTCTTT.